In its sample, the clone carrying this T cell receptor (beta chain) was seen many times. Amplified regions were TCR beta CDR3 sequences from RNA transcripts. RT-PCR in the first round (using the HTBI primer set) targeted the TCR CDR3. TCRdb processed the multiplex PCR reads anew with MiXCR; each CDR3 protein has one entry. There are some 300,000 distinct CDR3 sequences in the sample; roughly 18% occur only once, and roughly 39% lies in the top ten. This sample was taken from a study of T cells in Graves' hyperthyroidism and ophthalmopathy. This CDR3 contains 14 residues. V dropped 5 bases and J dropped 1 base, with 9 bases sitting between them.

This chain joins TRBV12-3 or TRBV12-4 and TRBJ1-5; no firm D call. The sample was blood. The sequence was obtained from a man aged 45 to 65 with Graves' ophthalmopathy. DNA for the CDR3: TGTGCCAGCAGTCAACCGGACAGCAATCAGCCCCAGCATTTT. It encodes CASSQPDSNQPQHF.